The 11 T cell receptor beta chains below were found in one sample sequenced in a study of CD8 T cells in Susac syndrome. Reverse transcription of roughly 0.45 to 1 ug RNA used random hexamers. TCRdb called the immunoSEQ multiplex PCR reads again in MiXCR, with one record for every CDR3 protein. The sample holds around 170,000 distinct CDR3 sequences, roughly 94% seen once. The material sequenced was CD4+ T cells from PBMCs. The origin of the receptors is a human donor with Susac syndrome.

V usage is TRBV6-5 and J usage is TRBJ1-5; no reliable D call. Germline V CDR1 and CDR2: MNHEY, SVGAGI. V shed 0 bases and J shed 11 bases, with 11 bases lying between them. CDR3 size: 13 residues. The CDR3 nucleotides are TGTGCCAGCAGTTACTCCGAGAATCGGGCCCAGCATTTT. Residues: CASSYSENRAQHF.

V is TRBV18 and J is TRBJ2-7; D may be TRBD1 (6 bases). Per germline, CDR1 KGHSH and CDR2 LQKENI. The CDR3 is made up of 14 amino acids. The V end lost 0 bases, the J end lost 2 bases, and 8 bases lay between the germline ends. The CDR3 sequence: CASSPPTGPYEQYF. CDR3 DNA sequence: TGTGCCAGCTCACCACCTACAGGGCCCTACGAGCAGTACTTC.

The chain recombines TRBV7-9 with TRBJ2-7, with D tentatively TRBD1 or TRBD2 (5 bases each). CDR1 is SEHNR, CDR2 FQNEAQ, per germline (reference sequence). V lost 2 bases to trimming and J lost 6 bases, with 23 bases between them. This CDR3 contains 17 residues. CDR3 coding DNA: TGTGCCAGCAGCTTACCGGATCCGGGACGGGGCCCATCCGAGCAGTACTTC. This codes for CASSLPDPGRGPSEQYF.

In its sample, this clonotype was seen once. The chain has TRBV11-2 and TRBJ2-7; D could derive from TRBD1 or TRBD2 (5 bases each). From germline, CDR1 is SGHAT and CDR2 FQNNGV. The CDR3 is 13 amino acids. V was clipped by 5 bases and J by 5 bases, with 13 bases between them. This chain's CDR3 is CASSQDRDHEQYF. The CDR3 DNA follows: TGTGCCAGCAGCCAAGACCGGGACCACGAGCAGTACTTC.

The rearrangement joins TRBV6-5 to TRBJ2-3; no definite D call. The germline CDR1 and CDR2 sequences are MNHEY and SVGAGI. The CDR3 covers 15 residues. The V and J ends lost 6 bases and 0 bases respectively, with 13 bases between them. The CDR3 DNA sequence: TGTGCCAGCAGAGTGGACCCTGGGAGCACAGATACGCAGTATTTT. It codes for CASRVDPGSTDTQYF.

J is TRBJ1-2 and V is TRBV25-1; TRBD1 might be the D (6 bases). The CDR3 is made up of 14 amino acids. The V end was cut by 6 bases, the J end by 4 bases, with 15 bases between. Germline V CDR1 and CDR2: MGHDK, SYGVNS. The CDR3 nucleotides read TGTGCCAGCAGCCCGATAGGGGGAGCCTATGGCTACACCTTC. This gives the protein CASSPIGGAYGYTF.

V and J are TRBV14 and TRBJ1-1; TRBD1 might be the D (5 bases). CDR3 length equals 13 residues. The germline V gene encodes CDR1 SGHDN and CDR2 FVKESK. Deletions cut 6 bases from V and 4 bases from J, with 12 bases between. The CDR3 sequence is CASSRGVTTEAFF. The CDR3 DNA follows: TGTGCCAGCAGTCGAGGGGTGACCACTGAAGCTTTCTTT. The full variable domain, completed using reference TRBV14 and TRBJ1-1, is EAGVTQFPSHSVIEKGQTVTLRCDPISGHDNLYWYRRVMGKEIKFLLHFVKESKQDESGMPNNRFLAERTGGTYSTLKVQPAELEDSGVYFCASSRGVTTEAFFGQGTRLTVV.

The chain is built from TRBV25-1 and TRBJ1-2, with D possibly TRBD1 on 6 matching bases. Germline lookup yields CDR1 MGHDK and CDR2 SYGVNS. The CDR3 consists of 13 residues. With 2 bases removed from V and 7 bases from J, the gap between germline ends came to 11 bases. CDR3 residues: CASSEQTGLGYTF. For the CDR3, the DNA is TGTGCCAGCAGTGAACAAACAGGGCTTGGCTACACCTTC.

The chain carries TRBV15 and TRBJ1-2; 7 bases fit TRBD1. The CDR3 contains 15 residues. The V gene's germline CDR1 is LNHNV and CDR2 YYDKDF (reference sequence). With V trimmed by 5 bases and J by 4 bases, 10 bases remained unmatched. The CDR3, as DNA: TGTGCCACCAGCGAGAGTTTAGGGGGCAGCTATGGCTACACCTTC. Its translation: CATSESLGGSYGYTF.

The chain carries TRBV7-9 and TRBJ1-2; the D is unclear. CDR3 size: 13 residues. The germline gives CDR1 SEHNR, CDR2 FQNEAQ (reference sequence). V lost 5 bases and J 1 base, leaving 8 bases between the germline ends. In nucleotides, the CDR3 is TGTGCCAGCAGCCCAGGATTTAACTATGGCTACACCTTC. It is translated as CASSPGFNYGYTF.

The V gene is TRBV12-3 or TRBV12-4, the J gene TRBJ1-3; D remains unclear. Trimming cost V 3 bases and J 0 bases, with 6 bases left between them. This CDR3 is built from 14 residues. CDR3 nucleotides: TGTGCCAGCAGTTTCGGTAGCTCTGGAAACACCATATATTTT. It encodes CASSFGSSGNTIYF.